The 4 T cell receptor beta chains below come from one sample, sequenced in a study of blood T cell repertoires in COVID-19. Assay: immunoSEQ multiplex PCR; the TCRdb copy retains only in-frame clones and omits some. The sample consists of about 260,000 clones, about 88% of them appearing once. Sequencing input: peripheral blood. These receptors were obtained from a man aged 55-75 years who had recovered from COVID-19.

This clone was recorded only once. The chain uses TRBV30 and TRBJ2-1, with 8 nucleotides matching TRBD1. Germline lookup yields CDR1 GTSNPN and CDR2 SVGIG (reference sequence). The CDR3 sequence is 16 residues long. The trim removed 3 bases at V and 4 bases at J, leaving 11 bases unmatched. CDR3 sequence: CAWRWTGTGLYNEQFF. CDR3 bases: TGTGCCTGGAGGTGGACCGGGACAGGCTTATACAATGAGCAGTTCTTC.

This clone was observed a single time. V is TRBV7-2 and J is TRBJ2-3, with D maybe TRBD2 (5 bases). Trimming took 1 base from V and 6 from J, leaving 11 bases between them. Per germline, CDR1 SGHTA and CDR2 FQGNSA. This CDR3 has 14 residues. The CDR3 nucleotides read TGTGCCAGCAGCTTAGACGGAAGAGGGGATACGCAGTATTTT. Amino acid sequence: CASSLDGRGDTQYF.

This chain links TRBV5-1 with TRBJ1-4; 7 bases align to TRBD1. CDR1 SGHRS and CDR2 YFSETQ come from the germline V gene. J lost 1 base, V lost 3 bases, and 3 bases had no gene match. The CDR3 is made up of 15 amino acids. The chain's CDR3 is CASSSGQLTNEKLFF. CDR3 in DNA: TGCGCCAGCAGCTCGGGACAGCTAACTAATGAAAAACTGTTTTTT.

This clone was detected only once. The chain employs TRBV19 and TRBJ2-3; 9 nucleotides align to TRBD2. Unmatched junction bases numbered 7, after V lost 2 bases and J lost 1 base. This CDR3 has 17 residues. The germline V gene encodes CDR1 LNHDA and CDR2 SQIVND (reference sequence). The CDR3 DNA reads TGTGCCAGTAGTATACCCCCCTCTAGCGGGGGCACAGATACGCAGTATTTT. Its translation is CASSIPPSSGGTDTQYF.